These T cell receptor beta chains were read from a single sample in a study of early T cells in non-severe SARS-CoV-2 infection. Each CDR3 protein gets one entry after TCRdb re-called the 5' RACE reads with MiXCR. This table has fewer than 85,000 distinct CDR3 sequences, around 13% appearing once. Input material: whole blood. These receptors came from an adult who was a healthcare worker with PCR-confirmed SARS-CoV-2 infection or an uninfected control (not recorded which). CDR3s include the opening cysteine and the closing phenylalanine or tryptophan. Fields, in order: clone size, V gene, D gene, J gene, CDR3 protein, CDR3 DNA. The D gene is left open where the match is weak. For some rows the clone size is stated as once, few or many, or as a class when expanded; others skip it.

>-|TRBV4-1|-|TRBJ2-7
CASSQEDRSSSYEQYF
TGCGCCAGCAGCCAAGAGGACAGATCGAGCTCCTACGAGCAGTACTTC
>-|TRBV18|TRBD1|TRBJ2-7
CASSQTGQGNEQYF
TGTGCCAGCTCCCAAACCGGACAGGGGAACGAGCAGTACTTC
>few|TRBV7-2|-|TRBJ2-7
CASSDGAAYEQYF
TGTGCCAGCAGCGACGGGGCAGCCTACGAGCAGTACTTC
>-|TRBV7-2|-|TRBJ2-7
CASSPGRVASYEQYF
TGTGCCAGCAGCCCCGGTCGGGTAGCATCCTACGAGCAGTACTTC
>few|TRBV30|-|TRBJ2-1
CAWSRWGNEQFF
TGTGCCTGGAGTCGGTGGGGCAATGAGCAGTTCTTC
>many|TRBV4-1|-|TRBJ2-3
CASSQELTTDTQYF
TGCGCCAGCAGCCAAGAACTGACCACAGATACGCAGTATTTT
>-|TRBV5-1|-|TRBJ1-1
CASSNTGLNTEAFF
TGCGCCAGCAGCAACACAGGGCTGAACACTGAAGCTTTCTTT
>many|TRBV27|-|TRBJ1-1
CASSLSNGGIAEAFF
TGTGCCAGCAGTTTATCGAACGGGGGGATCGCTGAAGCTTTCTTT
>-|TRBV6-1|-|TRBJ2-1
CASSTGTPGGFF
TGTGCCAGCAGCACCGGGACCCCTGGGGGGTTCTTC
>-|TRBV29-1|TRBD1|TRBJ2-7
CSVSLDRGLTHEQYF
TGCAGCGTCTCCCTAGACAGGGGGCTAACCCACGAGCAGTACTTC
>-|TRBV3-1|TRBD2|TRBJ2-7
CASTPSGEAWEQYF
TGTGCCAGCACACCGAGCGGGGAGGCCTGGGAGCAGTACTTC
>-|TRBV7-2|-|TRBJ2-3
CASSLWDGADTQYF
TGTGCCAGCAGCTTATGGGATGGAGCAGATACGCAGTATTTT
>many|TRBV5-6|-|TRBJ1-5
CASSLTGQPQHF
TGTGCCAGCAGCTTGACGGGTCAGCCCCAGCATTTT
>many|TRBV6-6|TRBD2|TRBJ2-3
CASSERGGTDTQYF
TGTGCCAGCAGCGAGCGGGGGGGCACAGATACGCAGTATTTT
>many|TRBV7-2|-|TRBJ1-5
CASSYQGHQPQHF
TGTGCCAGCAGCTATCAGGGACATCAGCCCCAGCATTTT
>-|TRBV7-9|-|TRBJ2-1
CASKPPELSNEQFF
TGTGCCAGCAAACCCCCCGAGCTGAGCAATGAGCAGTTCTTC
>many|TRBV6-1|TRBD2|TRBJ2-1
CASVKLGLAGGYEQFF
TGTGCCAGCGTTAAGTTAGGACTAGCGGGAGGATATGAGCAGTTCTTC
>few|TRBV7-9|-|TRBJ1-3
CASSLGPYSGNTIYF
TGTGCCAGCAGCTTAGGGCCCTACTCTGGAAACACCATATATTTT
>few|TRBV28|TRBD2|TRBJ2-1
CASSLPTSGGYNEQFF
TGTGCCAGCAGTTTGCCTACTAGCGGGGGCTACAATGAGCAGTTCTTC
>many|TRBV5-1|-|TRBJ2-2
CASSRTGNTGELFF
TGCGCCAGCAGCCGGACGGGGAACACCGGGGAGCTGTTTTTT
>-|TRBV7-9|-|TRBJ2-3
CASSLESSLRTGDRDTQYF
TGTGCCAGCAGCTTAGAATCAAGTTTAAGGACCGGAGATAGGGATACGCAGTATTTT
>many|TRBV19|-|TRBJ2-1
CASTRDTRSYNEQFF
TGTGCCAGTACTCGAGACACACGCTCCTACAATGAGCAGTTCTTC
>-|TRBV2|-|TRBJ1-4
CASSDRDATNEKLFF
TGTGCCAGCAGTGACAGGGACGCAACTAATGAAAAACTGTTTTTT